Presented here are 27 T cell receptor beta chains from one specimen sequenced in a study of T cell responses to AZD1222 COVID-19 vaccine. The method was immunoSEQ multiplex PCR; TCRdb's version includes in-frame clones alone and lacks a portion of them. The sample lists about 120,000 clones, roughly 91% occurring once. Sequences were derived from peripheral blood, sampled 28 days after the second AZD1222 dose. The receptors here all came from an adult who received the AZD1222 COVID-19 vaccine.

The genes are TRBV2 and TRBJ2-1, with 7 nucleotides matching TRBD2. In germline, CDR1 is SNHLY, CDR2 FYNNEI. Unmatched junction bases numbered 1, after V lost 8 bases and J lost 9 bases. The length of the CDR3 is 10 residues. The CDR3 nucleotides are TGTGCCAGCTTAGCGGGTGAGCAGTTCTTC. It yields the protein CASLAGEQFF.

This chain joins TRBV7-9 and TRBJ1-3; D remains ambiguous. From germline, CDR1 is SEHNR and CDR2 FQNEAQ (reference sequence). The V end lost 1 base, the J end lost 1 base, and 5 bases lay between the germline ends. The CDR3 loop spans 14 amino acids. CDR3 sequence reads: CASSLVGSGNTIYF. The CDR3 DNA sequence: TGTGCCAGCAGCTTAGTAGGGTCTGGAAACACCATATATTTT.

This chain joins TRBV29-1 and TRBJ2-7; D is undetermined. V was trimmed by 4 bases and J by 2 bases, leaving 15 bases between them. Germline assignment: CDR1 SQVTM and CDR2 ANQGSEA. The length of the CDR3 is 14 residues. The CDR3 region is CSVGTPGEAYEQYF. The CDR3 DNA is TGCAGCGTTGGAACCCCTGGGGAAGCCTACGAGCAGTACTTC.

This chain connects TRBV27 to TRBJ2-2; D is ambiguous. The CDR3 totals 14 residues. The V gene's germline CDR1 is MNHEY and CDR2 SMNVEV (reference sequence). With 5 bases removed from V and 7 bases from J, the gap between germline ends came to 14 bases. CDR3 region: CASSLFRLGGELFF. The CDR3 DNA sequence: TGTGCCAGCAGTCTCTTCCGACTTGGCGGGGAGCTGTTTTTT.

The chain uses TRBV7-3 and TRBJ2-1; 10 bases are shared with TRBD1. Germline V gene sequence: CDR1 SGHTA, CDR2 FQGTGA. Losses at the gene ends were 2 bases for V and 0 bases for J; bases not matched to a gene: 7. The CDR3 has 18 amino acids. CDR3 bases: TGTGCCAGCAGCTTAGGGACAGGGGTAGCCGGCTCCTACAATGAGCAGTTCTTC. Translation gives CASSLGTGVAGSYNEQFF. The entire variable domain, with the rest obtained from reference TRBV7-3 and TRBJ2-1, is as follows: GAGVSQTPSNKVTEKGKYVELRCDPISGHTALYWYRQSLGQGPEFLIYFQGTGAADDSGLPNDRFFAVRPEGSVSTLKIQRTERGDSAVYLCASSLGTGVAGSYNEQFFGPGTRLTVL.

The chain links TRBV29-1 to TRBJ1-2; no reliable D call. V was shortened by 4 bases and J by 3 bases, with 9 bases between the two germline ends. The length of the CDR3 is 12 residues. CDR1 and CDR2 from the germline V gene are SQVTM and ANQGSEA. The CDR3 DNA reads TGCAGCGTTGTAGAGGGCGACTATGGCTACACCTTC. Protein product: CSVVEGDYGYTF. The complete variable domain, with remaining parts taken from reference TRBV29-1 and TRBJ1-2, reads SAVISQKPSRDICQRGTSLTIQCQVDSQVTMMFWYRQQPGQSLTLIATANQGSEATYESGFVIDKFPISRPNLTFSTLTVSNMSPEDSSIYLCSVVEGDYGYTFGSGTRLTVV.

This clone was observed a few times. V usage is TRBV7-9 and J usage is TRBJ1-4, with TRBD1 identical over 7 bases. The J segment lost 4 bases and the V segment lost 4 bases, leaving 3 bases of the junction unmatched. In germline, CDR1 is SEHNR, CDR2 FQNEAQ (reference sequence). The CDR3 covers 14 residues. The CDR3: CASSWDSYNEKLFF. The CDR3 DNA reads as TGTGCCAGCAGCTGGGACAGCTATAATGAAAAACTGTTTTTT.

This clone was found a few times. The gene calls are TRBV5-1 and TRBJ2-5; D is unresolved. Looked up from germline, CDR1 is SGHRS and CDR2 is YFSETQ. The length of the CDR3 is 15 residues. Trimming left V 4 bases short and J 5 bases short, with 18 bases between. The CDR3, as DNA: TGCGCCAGCAGCCTCGAGAGTGGACCGACGGAGACCCAGTACTTC. This sequence encodes CASSLESGPTETQYF.

The J gene is TRBJ1-6, the V gene TRBV30, with D possibly matching TRBD1 (5 bases). Germline values: CDR1 GTSNPN, CDR2 SVGIG (reference sequence). With 8 bases removed from V and 5 bases from J, the gap between germline ends came to 10 bases. The CDR3 spans 12 residues. The CDR3 here is CAGTVDNSPLHF. The CDR3 DNA reads as TGTGCCGGGACGGTCGATAATTCACCCCTCCACTTT.

J is TRBJ2-1 and V is TRBV18, with 7 nucleotides matching TRBD1. Trimming cost V 0 bases and J 2 bases; bases outside gene matches: 1. CDR3 length: 15 residues. Germline loops: CDR1 KGHSH, CDR2 LQKENI. The CDR3 sequence: CASSPPGTAYNEQFF. CDR3 DNA: TGTGCCAGCTCACCACCCGGGACAGCCTACAATGAGCAGTTCTTC.

V usage is TRBV5-4 and J usage is TRBJ1-2; D is perhaps TRBD1 (6 bases). The CDR3 is made up of 15 amino acids. Trimming removed 2 bases from V and 3 bases from J, with 14 bases in between. The germline CDR1 and CDR2 sequences are SGHNT and YYREEE (reference sequence). The CDR3 DNA sequence: TGTGCCAGCAGCTTTGGGCAGGGGATCGACTATGGCTACACCTTC. It encodes CASSFGQGIDYGYTF.

V gene TRBV6-6 combines with J gene TRBJ2-4; D is unclear. V lost 2 bases and J lost 1, with 6 bases in between. The length of the CDR3 is 14 residues. The germline V gene has CDR1 MNHNY and CDR2 SVGAGI (reference sequence). DNA for the CDR3: TGTGCCAGCAGTTACGGGATGGCCAAAAACATTCAGTACTTC. This codes for CASSYGMAKNIQYF.

The gene calls are TRBV12-3 or TRBV12-4 and TRBJ1-6, with D tentatively TRBD1 (5 bases). V lost 7 bases, J lost 8 bases, and 12 bases lay in between. The CDR3 loop spans 13 amino acids. CDR3 sequence: CASNYGTDSPLHF. CDR3 DNA: TGTGCCAGCAACTACGGGACCGATTCACCCCTCCACTTT.

The V call is TRBV5-5, the J call TRBJ1-3; a possible D gene is TRBD1 (5 bases). The length of the CDR3 is 15 residues. The germline V and J ends were trimmed by 5 bases and 0 bases, with 12 bases remaining between them. Germline CDR1 reads SGHKS; CDR2 reads YYEKEE (reference sequence). CDR3 DNA sequence: TGTGCCAGCAGTTACGACAGTAGCTCTGGAAACACCATATATTTT. Residues: CASSYDSSSGNTIYF.

V usage is TRBV2 and J usage is TRBJ1-4; D is perhaps TRBD1 (5 bases). Germline assignment: CDR1 SNHLY and CDR2 FYNNEI. This CDR3 has 15 residues. V was clipped by 6 bases and J by 2 bases, with 13 bases between them. The CDR3 sequence: CASSQQAGTNEKLFF. CDR3 sequence (DNA): TGTGCCAGCAGCCAACAGGCCGGGACTAATGAAAAACTGTTTTTT.

The chain combines TRBV5-4 with TRBJ1-2, with a possible D match to TRBD1 (6 bases). Germline V gives CDR1 SGHNT, CDR2 YYREEE (reference sequence). The length of the CDR3 is 14 residues. The V end lost 3 bases, the J end lost 7 bases, and 16 bases lay between the germline ends. The CDR3 here is CASSSRGQAGGYTF. Here the CDR3 DNA reads TGTGCCAGCAGCTCCAGGGGTCAGGCCGGTGGCTACACCTTC.

This chain uses TRBV20-1 with TRBJ2-1; no clear D. Germline V gene data show CDR1 as DFQATT and CDR2 as SNEGSKA (reference sequence). The CDR3 extends over 11 amino acids. Between the trimmed V and J ends, which lost 5 bases and 7 bases, there was a span of 9 bases. This chain's CDR3 is CSASNSNEQFF. The CDR3 DNA reads as TGCAGTGCTTCTAACAGTAATGAGCAGTTCTTC.

This chain connects TRBV10-3 to TRBJ2-1, with 8 nucleotides matching TRBD2. This CDR3 contains 16 residues. V lost 2 bases and J lost 2; bases outside the gene matches: 5. Germline CDR1 and CDR2: ENHRY and SYGVKD. The CDR3 loop is CAISEEAGVTYNEQFF. The CDR3 DNA reads TGTGCCATCAGTGAGGAAGCGGGAGTTACCTACAATGAGCAGTTCTTC.

The chain links TRBV5-5 to TRBJ2-1; D is perhaps TRBD1 (5 bases). Germline loops: CDR1 SGHKS, CDR2 YYEKEE (reference sequence). The V end was cut by 4 bases, the J end by 1 base, with 15 bases between. The CDR3 consists of 16 residues. The CDR3 loop is CASSRGAAGSYNEQFF. CDR3 coding DNA: TGTGCCAGCAGCCGTGGGGCGGCTGGTTCCTACAATGAGCAGTTCTTC.

J is TRBJ2-5 and V is TRBV5-1, with 7 bases matching TRBD2. CDR1 is SGHRS, CDR2 YFSETQ, per germline. V trimming: 9 bases; J trimming: 5 bases; junction bases outside the gene matches: 16. There are 15 residues in the CDR3. CDR3 sequence reads: CATRTNGGNEETQYF. The CDR3 DNA follows: TGCGCCACCCGAACCAACGGGGGGAACGAGGAGACCCAGTACTTC.

This chain links TRBV6-6 with TRBJ1-4; the D gene is possibly TRBD1 (6 bases). The CDR3 has 12 amino acids. Germline V CDR1 and CDR2: MNHNY, SVGAGI (reference sequence). Trimming took off 9 bases at V and 5 bases at J, with 10 bases between the two ends. CDR3 in amino acids: CASRGRNEKLFF. The CDR3 DNA sequence: TGTGCCAGTCGGGGGCGAAATGAAAAACTGTTTTTT.

This chain links TRBV11-2 with TRBJ1-1, with a weak D call TRBD1 (6 bases). Trimming left V 0 bases short and J 2 bases short, with 13 bases between. The CDR3 contains 16 residues. CDR1 is SGHAT and CDR2 is FQNNGV in the germline V gene. The CDR3 nucleotides read TGTGCCAGCAGCTTAGATTTGGCAGGGACAAACACTGAAGCTTTCTTT. Its translation is CASSLDLAGTNTEAFF.

The chain employs TRBV9 and TRBJ2-5; the D is unclear. The germline V and J ends were trimmed by 0 bases and 2 bases, with 11 bases remaining between them. This CDR3 spans 15 amino acids. Germline V gene data show CDR1 as SGDLS and CDR2 as YYNGEE. CDR3 DNA: TGTGCCAGCAGCGTAGGCGACGTTACTCAAGAGACCCAGTACTTC. Protein sequence: CASSVGDVTQETQYF. Using reference TRBV9 and TRBJ2-5 for the parts outside the CDR3, the full variable domain is DSGVTQTPKHLITATGQRVTLRCSPRSGDLSVYWYQQSLDQGLQFLIQYYNGEERAKGNILERFSAQQFPDLHSELNLSSLELGDSALYFCASSVGDVTQETQYFGPGTRLLVL.

J is TRBJ1-2 and V is TRBV11-2; D is possibly TRBD1 (6 bases). Trimming removed 1 base from V and 6 bases from J, with 12 bases in between. Germline lookup yields CDR1 SGHAT and CDR2 FQNNGV. The CDR3 length is 14 residues. The CDR3: CASSLGLEGDGYTF. CDR3 DNA sequence: TGTGCCAGCAGCTTAGGTCTAGAGGGGGATGGCTACACCTTC. The variable domain in full, completed from reference TRBV11-2 and TRBJ1-2, reads EAGVAQSPRYKIIEKRQSVAFWCNPISGHATLYWYQQILGQGPKLLIQFQNNGVVDDSQLPKDRFSAERLKGVDSTLKIQPAKLEDSAVYLCASSLGLEGDGYTFGSGTRLTVV.

This clone is medium-sized. The chain joins TRBV5-6 to TRBJ1-6; D may be TRBD1 (5 bases). CDR3 length equals 14 residues. Trimming shortened V by 4 bases and J by 5 bases, and 10 bases separated the two germline ends. Germline CDR1 and CDR2: SGHDT and YYEEEE. The CDR3 reads CASSPGLHNSPLHF. DNA of the CDR3: TGTGCCAGCAGCCCGGGACTCCATAATTCACCCCTCCACTTT.

The rearrangement joins TRBV18 to TRBJ2-4, with D possibly matching TRBD2 (6 bases). The V gene lost 0 bases and the J gene lost 6 bases, with 9 bases spanning the gap. Germline V gene data show CDR1 as KGHSH and CDR2 as LQKENI. The CDR3 sequence is 14 residues long. The CDR3 here is CASSPPDGGNIQYF. The CDR3 DNA reads as TGTGCCAGCTCACCACCGGACGGGGGAAACATTCAGTACTTC.

This chain uses TRBV7-2 with TRBJ2-5, with 10 bases lining up with TRBD2. CDR1 and CDR2 from the germline V gene are SGHTA and FQGNSA. V gave up 5 bases and J gave up 5 bases; unmatched junction bases: 11. The CDR3 covers 16 residues. The CDR3 here is CASSPQNLAGAETQYF. The CDR3 DNA reads as TGTGCCAGCAGCCCGCAGAACCTAGCGGGGGCGGAGACCCAGTACTTC.